The source of this TCR beta chain is a study of blood T cell repertoires in COVID-19. Study summary: Both acute and convalescent COVID-19 samples were obtained from the United States, Italy and Spain.

CDR3 size: 16 residues. CDR1 SGHDN and CDR2 FVKESK come from the germline V gene. V was clipped by 5 bases and J by 4 bases; unmatched bases: 13. Methods used by the authors: Nucleated cell counts were estimated from reference gene primer amplification. Clones were read by immunoSEQ multiplex PCR, and TCRdb kept only the in-frame ones, dropping some. Clone size and the V and J calls come from that table; the DNA yielded D and trimming. The sample has roughly 100,000 clones, roughly 92% seen once. Input material: peripheral blood. The V call is TRBV14, the J call TRBJ1-2, with 7 bases matching TRBD1. This TCR was recovered from a woman aged 50 to 60 with COVID-19, enrolled during active disease. CDR3 coding DNA: TGTGCCAGCAGCTCCCGGCCGAGTGCAGGGGGCTATGGCTACACCTTC. This encodes CASSSRPSAGGYGYTF.